Below, 8 T cell receptor beta chains from the same sample are listed, as sequenced in a study of control samples from healthy donors and cancer patients. Using immunoSEQ multiplex PCR, the repertoire was profiled, and TCRdb retains in-frame clones only, with some absent. The sample contains about 75,000 clones, 94% of which appear only once. Material for sequencing was blood. The receptors come from a woman aged 40 to 50 in good health.

The genes are TRBV9 and TRBJ1-1; TRBD1 agrees at 9 bases. The CDR3 consists of 15 residues. Germline V gene data show CDR1 as SGDLS and CDR2 as YYNGEE. The junction had 10 bases not matched to a gene; V was cut back by 5 bases and J by 5 bases. The CDR3 sequence: CASRPLGQGWTEAFF. CDR3 coding DNA: TGTGCCAGCAGACCCCTTGGACAGGGGTGGACTGAAGCTTTCTTT.

V usage is TRBV15 and J usage is TRBJ1-1, with unresolved D. V was clipped by 3 bases and J by 5 bases, with 10 bases between them. The CDR3 consists of 13 residues. Germline V gene sequence: CDR1 LNHNV, CDR2 YYDKDF (reference sequence). The CDR3 region is CATSRDGVTEAFF. Written as DNA, the CDR3 is TGTGCCACCAGCAGGGACGGGGTAACTGAAGCTTTCTTT.

The chain links TRBV19 to TRBJ2-3, with TRBD2 matching 13 bases. The CDR3 runs 16 residues. The germline V gene encodes CDR1 LNHDA and CDR2 SQIVND (reference sequence). V lost 5 bases and J lost 3; bases outside the gene matches: 5. The CDR3 nucleotides read TGTGCCAGTAGTGCGACTAGCGGGGGGCCAACAGATACGCAGTATTTT. The encoded protein is CASSATSGGPTDTQYF.

The chain uses TRBV7-2 and TRBJ2-7; D ambiguous. Per the germline V gene, CDR1 is SGHTA and CDR2 is FQGNSA. The CDR3 loop spans 15 amino acids. The V end lost 1 base, the J end lost 4 bases, and 14 bases lay between the germline ends. The CDR3 DNA follows: TGTGCCAGCAGCTTAGTGGTCGCGAGCCCTTACGAGCAGTACTTC. Translation gives CASSLVVASPYEQYF.

The CDR3 here is CASSWGQGKYEQYF. CDR3 DNA sequence: TGCGCCAGCAGCTGGGGACAGGGGAAGTACGAGCAGTACTTC. The rearrangement links TRBV5-1 to TRBJ2-7, with 10 bases lining up with TRBD1. The CDR3 is made up of 14 amino acids. The junction had 4 bases not matched to a gene; V was cut back by 3 bases and J by 4 bases. Germline CDR1 SGHRS, CDR2 YFSETQ.

The rearrangement joins TRBV9 to TRBJ2-3, with TRBD2 matching 12 bases. The CDR3 is 16 residues long. The germline CDR1 and CDR2 sequences are SGDLS and YYNGEE. The V and J ends lost 4 bases and 3 bases, in that order; junction bases with no gene match: 6. The CDR3 nucleotides are TGTGCCAGCAGCCCCCGACTAGCGGGAGTAACAGATACGCAGTATTTT. It specifies CASSPRLAGVTDTQYF. Complete variable domain (other parts from reference TRBV9 and TRBJ2-3): DSGVTQTPKHLITATGQRVTLRCSPRSGDLSVYWYQQSLDQGLQFLIQYYNGEERAKGNILERFSAQQFPDLHSELNLSSLELGDSALYFCASSPRLAGVTDTQYFGPGTRLTVL.

The rearrangement links TRBV2 to TRBJ1-2, with D possibly TRBD1 on 6 matching bases. V lost 6 bases to trimming and J lost 7 bases, with 15 bases between them. The CDR3 length is 13 residues. Germline V gene sequence: CDR1 SNHLY, CDR2 FYNNEI. CDR3 sequence: CASSLQGQVGYTF. In DNA form, the CDR3 reads TGTGCCAGCAGCCTACAGGGTCAAGTTGGCTACACCTTC. Complete variable domain (other parts from reference TRBV2 and TRBJ1-2): EPEVTQTPSHQVTQMGQEVILRCVPISNHLYFYWYRQILGQKVEFLVSFYNNEISEKSEIFDDQFSVERPDGSNFTLKIRSTKLEDSAMYFCASSLQGQVGYTFGSGTRLTVV.

V usage is TRBV7-2 and J usage is TRBJ1-1, with TRBD1 as a possible D gene (6 bases). CDR1 is SGHTA, CDR2 FQGNSA, per germline. Trimming pared 5 bases from V and 5 bases from J, leaving 15 bases between. The CDR3 covers 14 residues. The CDR3 reads CASSREGVWTEAFF. The CDR3 DNA is TGTGCCAGCAGCCGTGAGGGGGTTTGGACTGAAGCTTTCTTT.